The 10 T cell receptor beta chains reported below all come from one sample, sequenced in a study of shared clonotypes between healthy human individuals. Sequenced by immunoSEQ multiplex PCR; TCRdb stores in-frame clones only, minus some. Of millions of clones listed, more than 90% were seen once; the top ten hold more than 0.12%. The specimen sequenced was naive CD4+ T cells sorted from blood. Subset described: CD45RA+ positively selected. The receptors come from a man aged 18 to 30 in good health.

This chain connects TRBV4-1 to TRBJ2-2, with no clear D. The V end was cut by 6 bases, the J end by 4 bases, with 15 bases between. The CDR3 has 15 amino acids. Per the germline V gene, CDR1 is MGHRA and CDR2 is YSYEKL. The CDR3: CASSFILSSTGELFF. The CDR3 DNA is TGCGCCAGCAGTTTTATTCTCAGCAGCACCGGGGAGCTGTTTTTT.

CDR3 nucleotides: TGTGCCAGCAGGGCCCTCCCACCTGGGGAGCAGTACTTC. As protein: CASRALPPGEQYF. The J gene is TRBJ2-7, the V gene TRBV6-1; D uncertain. V shed 6 bases and J shed 7 bases, with 16 bases lying between them. Germline CDR1 MNHNS, CDR2 SASEGT. The CDR3 sequence is 13 residues long.

CDR3 nucleotides: TGTGCCAGCGGCCGGGTCCAGGGGTACGAGCAGTACTTC. It codes for CASGRVQGYEQYF. The chain employs TRBV6-1 and TRBJ2-7; TRBD1 is a possible D gene (6 bases). Trimming took 8 bases from V and 4 from J, leaving 15 bases between them. The CDR3 runs 13 residues. Germline CDR1 and CDR2: MNHNS and SASEGT.

This clone came up once. The chain uses TRBV28 and TRBJ1-2, with 7 nucleotides matching TRBD1. Germline V gene sequence: CDR1 MDHEN, CDR2 SYDVKM. With 4 bases clipped from V and 7 bases from J, the junction kept 3 bases outside the gene matches. The CDR3 runs to 12 residues. DNA for the CDR3: TGTGCCAGCAGTTCGACAGGGACTGGCTACACCTTC. Translation: CASSSTGTGYTF.

V gene TRBV10-3 combines with J gene TRBJ2-7, with D possibly matching TRBD2 (6 bases). The germline gives CDR1 ENHRY, CDR2 SYGVKD. V shed 8 bases and J shed 6 bases, with 14 bases lying between them. The length of the CDR3 is 12 residues. CDR3 protein: CAIRESESEQYF. The CDR3 region has the DNA TGTGCCATCCGGGAGTCGGAATCCGAGCAGTACTTC.

The chain has TRBV7-2 and TRBJ2-1, with 8 bases that match TRBD2. Germline trimming cut 7 bases from V and 12 bases from J; bases unmatched to any gene: 8. The germline V gene has CDR1 SGHTA and CDR2 FQGNSA. The length of the CDR3 is 12 residues. Here the CDR3 reads CASKELAGSQFF. Written as DNA, the CDR3 is TGTGCCAGCAAGGAGCTAGCGGGCTCGCAGTTCTTC.

The chain couples TRBV7-2 to TRBJ2-3; no clear D gene. The CDR3 runs to 15 residues. Per the germline V gene, CDR1 is SGHTA and CDR2 is FQGNSA. V gave up 1 base and J gave up 0 bases, with 8 bases separating them. CDR3 coding DNA: TGTGCCAGCAGCTTAGAAGGTTCTAGCACAGATACGCAGTATTTT. As protein: CASSLEGSSTDTQYF. Looking up the rest from reference TRBV7-2 and TRBJ2-3 gives the full variable domain: GAGVSQSPSNKVTEKGKDVELRCDPISGHTALYWYRQSLGQGLEFLIYFQGNSAPDKSGLPSDRFSAERTGGSVSTLTIQRTQQEDSAVYLCASSLEGSSTDTQYFGPGTRLTVL.

The V and J genes are TRBV5-1 and TRBJ2-7, with a tentative D call TRBD2 (5 bases). CDR1 is SGHRS and CDR2 is YFSETQ in the germline V gene. Between the trimmed V and J ends, which lost 4 bases and 3 bases, there was a span of 20 bases. This CDR3 contains 16 residues. In DNA form, the CDR3 reads TGCGCCAGCAGCGCCGGGTCTCCGGGAATAAGCTACGAGCAGTACTTC. Translating gives CASSAGSPGISYEQYF.

V gene TRBV25-1 combines with J gene TRBJ1-1; maybe TRBD1 (5 bases). Germline V lookup: CDR1 MGHDK, CDR2 SYGVNS. CDR3 size: 13 residues. Trimming stripped 0 bases from V and 6 bases from J, with 8 bases between. The CDR3 spells CASSEYAGPEAFF. Written as DNA, the CDR3 is TGTGCCAGCAGTGAATATGCGGGGCCTGAAGCTTTCTTT.

This clone was picked up one time. The V call is TRBV11-2, the J call TRBJ2-7, with 10 bases lining up with TRBD1. With V trimmed by 4 bases and J by 0 bases, 3 bases remained unmatched. CDR3 size: 15 residues. Germline loops: CDR1 SGHAT, CDR2 FQNNGV. CDR3 nucleotide sequence: TGTGCCAGCAGCTCGGACAGGGGGAGCTCCTACGAGCAGTACTTC. It yields the protein CASSSDRGSSYEQYF.